These T cell receptor beta chains were read from a single sample in a study of post-analysis software for immune sequencing data. TCRdb called the PCR reads again in MiXCR, with one record for every CDR3 protein. The sample carries hundreds of thousands of distinct CDR3 sequences, around 27% recorded once. Sequencing was carried out using blood. The receptors derive from a girl under 18 with multiple sclerosis. CDR3s leave out the opening cysteine and the closing phenylalanine or tryptophan.

CDR3,J,V
ASSILRGGYT,TRBJ1-2,TRBV9
SVASWGGRAEQF,TRBJ2-1,TRBV29-1
ASRGIHGLASTDTQY,TRBJ2-3,TRBV28
ASSFRMMGSNQPQH,TRBJ1-5,TRBV27
SVGRGTGELF,TRBJ2-2,TRBV29-1
AISEPPRLGQVNSPLH,TRBJ1-6,TRBV10-3
ASSGTGGTYEQY,TRBJ2-7,TRBV2
ASSFRGTRVSEQY,TRBJ2-7,TRBV7-2
ASSQDHGESTEAF,TRBJ1-1,TRBV4-2
ASSKQLNSPLH,TRBJ1-6,TRBV6-5
ASSYYDGSYNEQY,TRBJ2-5,TRBV6-6
SAPGQGSYERY,TRBJ2-7,TRBV20-1
ASSWGLATYNEQF,TRBJ2-1,TRBV5-6
ASSPGQDYGYT,TRBJ1-2,TRBV5-1
ASSLALAGVSTDTQY,TRBJ2-3,TRBV12-3/TRBV12-4
ASSPMNPGGYT,TRBJ1-2,TRBV4-1